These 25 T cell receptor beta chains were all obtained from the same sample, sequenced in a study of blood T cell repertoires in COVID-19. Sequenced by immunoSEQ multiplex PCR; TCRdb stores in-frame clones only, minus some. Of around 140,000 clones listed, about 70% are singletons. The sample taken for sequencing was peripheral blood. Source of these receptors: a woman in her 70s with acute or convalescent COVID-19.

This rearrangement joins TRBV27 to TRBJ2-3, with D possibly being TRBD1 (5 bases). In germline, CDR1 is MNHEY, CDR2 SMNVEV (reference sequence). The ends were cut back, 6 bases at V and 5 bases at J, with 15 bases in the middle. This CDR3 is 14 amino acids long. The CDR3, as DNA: TGTGCCAGCAGCAGGGATACGATCGTAGATACGCAGTATTTT. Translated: CASSRDTIVDTQYF.

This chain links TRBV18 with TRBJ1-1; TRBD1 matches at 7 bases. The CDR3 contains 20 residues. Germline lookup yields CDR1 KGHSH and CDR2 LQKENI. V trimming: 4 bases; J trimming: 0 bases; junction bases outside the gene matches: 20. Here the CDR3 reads CASSLGVRGKGLALNTEAFF. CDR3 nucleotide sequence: TGTGCCAGCTCACTGGGTGTCAGGGGGAAGGGTTTGGCTTTGAACACTGAAGCTTTCTTT.

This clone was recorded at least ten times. The CDR3, as DNA: TGTGCCAGCAGCTGGCTAGCGGGAGGGGCCACCGGGGAGCTGTTTTTT. Its protein product is CASSWLAGGATGELFF. The V call is TRBV7-9, the J call TRBJ2-2, with 12 bases fitting TRBD2. CDR1 and CDR2 (germline): SEHNR, FQNEAQ (reference sequence). The CDR3 spans 16 residues. V shed 4 bases, J shed 4 bases, and the junction held 4 bases outside the gene matches. The entire variable domain, with the rest obtained from reference TRBV7-9 and TRBJ2-2, is as follows: DTGVSQNPRHKITKRGQNVTFRCDPISEHNRLYWYRQTLGQGPEFLTYFQNEAQLEKSRLLSDRFSAERPKGSFSTLEIQRTEQGDSAMYLCASSWLAGGATGELFFGEGSRLTVL.

CDR3 loop: CASSPYRTYEQYF. DNA for the CDR3: TGTGCCAGCAGCCCCTACCGAACCTACGAGCAGTACTTC. The rearrangement links TRBV2 to TRBJ2-7; D unresolved. The V end was cut by 6 bases, the J end by 2 bases, with 11 bases between. The CDR3 runs 13 residues. Looked up from germline, CDR1 is SNHLY and CDR2 is FYNNEI. Together with reference TRBV2 and TRBJ2-7, the CDR3 gives the full variable domain: EPEVTQTPSHQVTQMGQEVILRCVPISNHLYFYWYRQILGQKVEFLVSFYNNEISEKSEIFDDQFSVERPDGSNFTLKIRSTKLEDSAMYFCASSPYRTYEQYFGPGTRLTVT.

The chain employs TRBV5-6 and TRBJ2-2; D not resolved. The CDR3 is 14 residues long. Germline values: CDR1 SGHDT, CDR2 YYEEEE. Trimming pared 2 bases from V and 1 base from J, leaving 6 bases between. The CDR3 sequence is CASSFFQNTGELFF. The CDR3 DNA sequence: TGTGCCAGCAGCTTTTTTCAGAACACCGGGGAGCTGTTTTTT.

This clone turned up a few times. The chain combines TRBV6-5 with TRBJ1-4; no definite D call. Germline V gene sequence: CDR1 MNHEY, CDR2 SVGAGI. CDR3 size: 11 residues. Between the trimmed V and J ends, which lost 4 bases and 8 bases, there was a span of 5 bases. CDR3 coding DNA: TGTGCCAGCAGTTTTCGGGAAAAACTGTTTTTT. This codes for CASSFREKLFF.

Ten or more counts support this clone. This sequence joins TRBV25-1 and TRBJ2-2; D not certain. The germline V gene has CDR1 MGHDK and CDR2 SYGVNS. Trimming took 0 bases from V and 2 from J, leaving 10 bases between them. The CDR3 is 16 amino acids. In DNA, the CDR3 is TGTGCCAGCAGTGAATATATAACGGGTAACACCGGGGAGCTGTTTTTT. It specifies CASSEYITGNTGELFF.

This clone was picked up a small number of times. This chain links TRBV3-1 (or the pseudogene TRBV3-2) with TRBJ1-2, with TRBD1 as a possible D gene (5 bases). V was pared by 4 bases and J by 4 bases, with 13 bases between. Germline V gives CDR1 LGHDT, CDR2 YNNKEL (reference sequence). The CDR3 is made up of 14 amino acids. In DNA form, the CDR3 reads TGTGCCAGCAGCCTAAGAAGGGGCAGCTATGGCTACACCTTC. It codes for CASSLRRGSYGYTF.

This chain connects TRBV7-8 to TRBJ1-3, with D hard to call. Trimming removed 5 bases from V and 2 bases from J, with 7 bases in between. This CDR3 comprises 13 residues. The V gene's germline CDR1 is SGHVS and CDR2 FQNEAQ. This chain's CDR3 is CASSPVTGNTIYF. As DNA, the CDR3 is TGTGCCAGCAGCCCCGTAACTGGAAACACCATATATTTT.

The CDR3 DNA reads TGTGCCAGCAGCTCCGGACAGGGGGCATCGGGAAACACCATATATTTT. Translation gives CASSSGQGASGNTIYF. The chain links TRBV6-2 or TRBV6-3 to TRBJ1-3; 11 bases line up with TRBD1. The ends lost 6 bases at V and 4 bases at J; junction bases unmatched: 8. The CDR3 has 16 residues. The germline CDR1 and CDR2 sequences are MNHEY and SVGEGT.

CDR3 DNA: TGTGCCAGCAGTTACGAGATGAACACCGGGGAGCTGTTTTTT. Protein: CASSYEMNTGELFF. The chain couples TRBV6-6 to TRBJ2-2; D not resolved. In germline, CDR1 is MNHNY, CDR2 SVGAGI (reference sequence). The CDR3 covers 14 residues. Deletions cut 2 bases from V and 1 base from J, with 5 bases between.

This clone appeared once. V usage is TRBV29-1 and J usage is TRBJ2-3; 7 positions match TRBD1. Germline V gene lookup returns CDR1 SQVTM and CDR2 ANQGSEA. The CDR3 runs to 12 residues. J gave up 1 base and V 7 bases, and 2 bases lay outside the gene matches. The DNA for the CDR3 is TGCAGCGGGACAGGTCGCACAGATACGCAGTATTTT. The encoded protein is CSGTGRTDTQYF.

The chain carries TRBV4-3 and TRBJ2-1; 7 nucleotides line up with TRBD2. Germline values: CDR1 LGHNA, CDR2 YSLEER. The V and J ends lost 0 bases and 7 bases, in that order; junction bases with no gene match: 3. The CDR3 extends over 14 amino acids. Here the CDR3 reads CASSQDGGLNEQFF. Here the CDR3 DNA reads TGCGCCAGCAGCCAAGACGGGGGGTTGAATGAGCAGTTCTTC.

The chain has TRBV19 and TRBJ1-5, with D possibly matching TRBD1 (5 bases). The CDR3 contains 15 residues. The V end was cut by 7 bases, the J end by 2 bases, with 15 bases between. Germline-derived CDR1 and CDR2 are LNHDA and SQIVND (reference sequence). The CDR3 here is CASTLGGMRNQPQHF. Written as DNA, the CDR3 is TGTGCCAGTACCCTGGGGGGGATGCGCAATCAGCCCCAGCATTTT.

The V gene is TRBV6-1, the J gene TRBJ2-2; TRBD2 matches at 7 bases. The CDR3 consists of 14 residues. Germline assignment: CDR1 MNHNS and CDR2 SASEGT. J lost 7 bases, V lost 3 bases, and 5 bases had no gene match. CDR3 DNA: TGTGCCAGCAGTGACGGCGGGGGTCACGGGGAGCTGTTTTTT. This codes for CASSDGGGHGELFF.

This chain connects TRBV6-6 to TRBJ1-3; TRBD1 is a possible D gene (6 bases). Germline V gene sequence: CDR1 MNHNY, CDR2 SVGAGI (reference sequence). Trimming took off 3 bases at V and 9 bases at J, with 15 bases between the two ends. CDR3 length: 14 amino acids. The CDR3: CASSYNDRQATIYF. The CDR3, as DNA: TGTGCCAGCAGTTATAACGACAGGCAGGCCACCATATATTTT.

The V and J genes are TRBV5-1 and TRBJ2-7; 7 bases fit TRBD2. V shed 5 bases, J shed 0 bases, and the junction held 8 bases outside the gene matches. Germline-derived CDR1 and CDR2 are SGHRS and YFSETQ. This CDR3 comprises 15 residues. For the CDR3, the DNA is TGCGCCAGCAGTTCGACAGCGGGGTTCTCCTACGAGCAGTACTTC. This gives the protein CASSSTAGFSYEQYF.

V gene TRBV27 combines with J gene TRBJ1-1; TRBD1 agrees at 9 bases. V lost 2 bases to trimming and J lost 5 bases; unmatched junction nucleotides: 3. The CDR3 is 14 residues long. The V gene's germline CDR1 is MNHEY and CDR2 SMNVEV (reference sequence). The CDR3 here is CASSLRDRETEAFF. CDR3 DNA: TGTGCCAGCAGTTTACGGGACAGGGAGACTGAAGCTTTCTTT.

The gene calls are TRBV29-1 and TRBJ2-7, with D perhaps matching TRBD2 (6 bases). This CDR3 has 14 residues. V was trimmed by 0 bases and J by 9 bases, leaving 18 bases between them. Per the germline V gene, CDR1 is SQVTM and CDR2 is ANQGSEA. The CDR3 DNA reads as TGCAGCGTTGAAGAGGAGGGACCACTACGTGTGCAGTACTTC. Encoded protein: CSVEEEGPLRVQYF.

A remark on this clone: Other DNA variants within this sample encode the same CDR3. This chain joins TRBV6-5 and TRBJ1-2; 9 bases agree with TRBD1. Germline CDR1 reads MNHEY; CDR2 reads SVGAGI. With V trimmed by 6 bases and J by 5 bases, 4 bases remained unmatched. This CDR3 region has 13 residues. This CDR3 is CASRRQGDYGYTF. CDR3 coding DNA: TGTGCCAGCAGACGACAGGGGGATTATGGCTACACCTTC.

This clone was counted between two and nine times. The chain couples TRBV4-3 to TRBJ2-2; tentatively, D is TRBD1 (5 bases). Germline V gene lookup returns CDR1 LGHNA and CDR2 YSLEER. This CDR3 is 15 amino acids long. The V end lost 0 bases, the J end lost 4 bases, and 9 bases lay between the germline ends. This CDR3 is CASSQDRVGTGELFF. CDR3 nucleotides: TGCGCCAGCAGCCAAGACAGGGTAGGCACCGGGGAGCTGTTTTTT.

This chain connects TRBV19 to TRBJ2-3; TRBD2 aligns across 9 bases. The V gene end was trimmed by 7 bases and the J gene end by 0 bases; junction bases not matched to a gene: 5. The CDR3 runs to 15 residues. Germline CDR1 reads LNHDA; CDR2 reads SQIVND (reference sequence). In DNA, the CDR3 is TGTGCCAGTAACCGGGCGGGGGGGAGCACAGATACGCAGTATTTT. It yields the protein CASNRAGGSTDTQYF.

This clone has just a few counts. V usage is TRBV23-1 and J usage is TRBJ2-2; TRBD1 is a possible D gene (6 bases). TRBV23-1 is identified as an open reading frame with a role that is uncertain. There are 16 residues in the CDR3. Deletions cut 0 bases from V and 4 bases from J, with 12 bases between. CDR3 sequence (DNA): TGCGCCAGCAGTCAATCTCAGGGGCTGTGCACCGGGGAGCTGTTTTTT. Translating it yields CASSQSQGLCTGELFF.

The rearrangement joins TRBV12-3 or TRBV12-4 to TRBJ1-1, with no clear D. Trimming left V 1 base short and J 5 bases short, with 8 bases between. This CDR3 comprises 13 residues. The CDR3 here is CASSLGGGTEAFF. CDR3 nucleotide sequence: TGTGCCAGCAGTTTAGGAGGTGGGACTGAAGCTTTCTTT.

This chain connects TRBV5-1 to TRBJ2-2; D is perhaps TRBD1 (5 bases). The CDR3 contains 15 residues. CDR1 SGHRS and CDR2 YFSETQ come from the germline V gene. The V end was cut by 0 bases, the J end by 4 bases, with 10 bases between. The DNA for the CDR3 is TGCGCCAGCAGCTTGGCAACAGGCGTCACCGGGGAGCTGTTTTTT. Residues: CASSLATGVTGELFF.